The T cell receptor beta chain described here comes from a study of blood T cell repertoires in COVID-19. Study details: Acute and convalescent COVID-19 samples came from the United States, Italy and Spain. The analysed material was cDNA or gDNA that came from T cells, B-cell-depleted T cells, or PBMCs.

The germline V gene encodes CDR1 MNHEY and CDR2 SMNVEV (reference sequence). Trimming removed 5 bases from V and 6 bases from J; junction bases left unmatched: 9. CDR3 length: 16 amino acids. As originally analysed: Using reference gene primer amplification, nucleated cell counts were estimated. Using immunoSEQ multiplex PCR, the repertoire was profiled, and TCRdb retains in-frame clones only, with some absent. Clonal size and the V and J genes are those of that table, whereas D and trimming came from the DNA. The table records 68,000 or so clones, approximately 79% of them present only once. The genes are TRBV27 and TRBJ2-5; 13 positions match TRBD2. The receptor's source is a woman aged 45-65 years with acute or convalescent COVID-19. Sequencing was performed on peripheral blood. The CDR3 DNA reads TGTGCCAGCAGTACCGGACTAGCGGGAGTTATAAAGACCCAGTACTTC. Amino acids: CASSTGLAGVIKTQYF.